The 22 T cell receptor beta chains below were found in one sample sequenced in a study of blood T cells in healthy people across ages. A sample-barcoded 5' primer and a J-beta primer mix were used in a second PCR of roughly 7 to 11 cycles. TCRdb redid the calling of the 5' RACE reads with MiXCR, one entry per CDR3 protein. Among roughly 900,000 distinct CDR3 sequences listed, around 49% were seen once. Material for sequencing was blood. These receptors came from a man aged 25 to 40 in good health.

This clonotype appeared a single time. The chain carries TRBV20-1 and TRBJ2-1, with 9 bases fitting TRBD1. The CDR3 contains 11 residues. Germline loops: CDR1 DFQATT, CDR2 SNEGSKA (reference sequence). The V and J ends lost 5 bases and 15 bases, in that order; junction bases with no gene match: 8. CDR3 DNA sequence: TGCAGTGCTCCGAACCCGGACAGGGGGTTCTTC. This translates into CSAPNPDRGFF.

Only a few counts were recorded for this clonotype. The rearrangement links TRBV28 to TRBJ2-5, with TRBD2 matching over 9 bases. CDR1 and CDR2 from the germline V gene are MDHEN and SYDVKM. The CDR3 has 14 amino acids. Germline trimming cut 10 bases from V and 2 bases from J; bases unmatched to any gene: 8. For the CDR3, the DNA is TGTGCCACCGAGGGACTAGCCCTACAAGAGACCCAGTACTTC. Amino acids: CATEGLALQETQYF.

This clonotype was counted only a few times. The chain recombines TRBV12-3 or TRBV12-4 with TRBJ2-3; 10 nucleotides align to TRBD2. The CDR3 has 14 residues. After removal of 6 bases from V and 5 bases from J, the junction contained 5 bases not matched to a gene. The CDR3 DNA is TGTGCCAGCAGCCGAGCGGGGGGGCGAGATACGCAGTATTTT. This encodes CASSRAGGRDTQYF.

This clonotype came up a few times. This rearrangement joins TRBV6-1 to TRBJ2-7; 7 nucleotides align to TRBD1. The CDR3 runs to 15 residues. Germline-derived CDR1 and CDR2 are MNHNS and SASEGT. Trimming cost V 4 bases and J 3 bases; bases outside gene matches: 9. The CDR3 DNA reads TGTGCCAGCAGTGCCGGAGGACAGGCCGACTACGAGCAGTACTTC. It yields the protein CASSAGGQADYEQYF.

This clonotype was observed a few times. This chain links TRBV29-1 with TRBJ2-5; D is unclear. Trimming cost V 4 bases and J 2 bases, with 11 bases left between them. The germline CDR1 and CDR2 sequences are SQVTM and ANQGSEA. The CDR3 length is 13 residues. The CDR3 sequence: CSVVAAEQETQYF. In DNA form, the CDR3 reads TGCAGCGTTGTTGCGGCTGAGCAAGAGACCCAGTACTTC.

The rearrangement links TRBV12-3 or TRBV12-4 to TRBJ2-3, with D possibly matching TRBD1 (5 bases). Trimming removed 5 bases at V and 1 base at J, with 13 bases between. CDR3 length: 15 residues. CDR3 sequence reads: CASSPQGHRTDTQYF. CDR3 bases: TGTGCCAGCAGTCCCCAGGGCCACCGCACAGATACGCAGTATTTT.

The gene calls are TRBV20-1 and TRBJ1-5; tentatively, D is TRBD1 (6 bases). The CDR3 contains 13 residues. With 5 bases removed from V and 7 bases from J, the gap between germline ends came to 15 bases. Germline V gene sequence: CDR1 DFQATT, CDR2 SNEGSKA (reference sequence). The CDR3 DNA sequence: TGCAGTGCTCGGGACTCGGGGGGCCAGCCCCAGCATTTT. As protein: CSARDSGGQPQHF.

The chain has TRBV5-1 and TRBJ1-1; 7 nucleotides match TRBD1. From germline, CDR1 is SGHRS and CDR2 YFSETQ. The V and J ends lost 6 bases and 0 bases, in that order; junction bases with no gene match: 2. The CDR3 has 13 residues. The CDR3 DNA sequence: TGCGCCAGCAAGGGGGCCATGAACACTGAAGCTTTCTTT. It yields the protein CASKGAMNTEAFF. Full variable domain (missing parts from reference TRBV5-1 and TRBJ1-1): KAGVTQTPRYLIKTRGQQVTLSCSPISGHRSVSWYQQTPGQGLQFLFEYFSETQRNKGNFPGRFSGRQFSNSRSEMNVSTLELGDSALYLCASKGAMNTEAFFGQGTRLTVV.

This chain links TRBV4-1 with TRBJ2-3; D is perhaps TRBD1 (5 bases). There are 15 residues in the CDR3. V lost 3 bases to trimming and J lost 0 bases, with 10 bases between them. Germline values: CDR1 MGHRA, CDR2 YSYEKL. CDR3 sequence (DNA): TGCGCCAGCAGCCATCTAGGGGAAAGCACAGATACGCAGTATTTT. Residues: CASSHLGESTDTQYF.

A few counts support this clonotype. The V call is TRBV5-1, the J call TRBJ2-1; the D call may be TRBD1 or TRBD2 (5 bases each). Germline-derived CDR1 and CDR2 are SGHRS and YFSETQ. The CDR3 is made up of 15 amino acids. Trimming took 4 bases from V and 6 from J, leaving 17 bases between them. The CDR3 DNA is TGCGCCAGCAGCCCGCAGGGACGGTGGACCAATGAGCAGTTCTTC. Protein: CASSPQGRWTNEQFF.

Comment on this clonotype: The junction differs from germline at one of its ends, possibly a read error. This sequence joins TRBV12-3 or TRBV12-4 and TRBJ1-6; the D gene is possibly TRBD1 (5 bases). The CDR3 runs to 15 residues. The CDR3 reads CASSSSTLTGSLLHF. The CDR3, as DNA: TGTGCCAGCAGCTCCTCAACCCTAACAGGTTCACTCCTCCACTTT.

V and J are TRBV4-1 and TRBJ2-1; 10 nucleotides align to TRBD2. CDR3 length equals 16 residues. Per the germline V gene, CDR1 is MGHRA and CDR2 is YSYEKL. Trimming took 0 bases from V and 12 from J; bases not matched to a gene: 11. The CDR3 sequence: CASSQDLVGLAVRQFF. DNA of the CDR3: TGCGCCAGCAGCCAAGATTTGGTTGGACTAGCGGTACGGCAGTTCTTC.

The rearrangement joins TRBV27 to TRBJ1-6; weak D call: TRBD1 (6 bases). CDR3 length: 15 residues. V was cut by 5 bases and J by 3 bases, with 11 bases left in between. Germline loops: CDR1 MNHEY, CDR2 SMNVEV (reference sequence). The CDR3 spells CASSMDSNYNSPLHF. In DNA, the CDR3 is TGTGCCAGCAGTATGGACAGTAACTATAATTCACCCCTCCACTTT.

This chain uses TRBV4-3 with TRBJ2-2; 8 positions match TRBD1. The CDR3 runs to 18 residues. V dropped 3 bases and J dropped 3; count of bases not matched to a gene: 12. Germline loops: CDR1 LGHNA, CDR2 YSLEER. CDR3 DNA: TGCGCCAGCAGCCAGGATATCGGACAGGGACGGGACACCGGGGAGCTGTTTTTT. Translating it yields CASSQDIGQGRDTGELFF.

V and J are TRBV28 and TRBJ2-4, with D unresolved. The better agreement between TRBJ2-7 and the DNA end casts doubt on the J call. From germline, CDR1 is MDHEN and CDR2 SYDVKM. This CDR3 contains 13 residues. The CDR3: CASSLNGQYEQYF. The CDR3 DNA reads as TGTGCCAGCAGTTTAAATGGGCAGTACGAGCAGTACTTC.

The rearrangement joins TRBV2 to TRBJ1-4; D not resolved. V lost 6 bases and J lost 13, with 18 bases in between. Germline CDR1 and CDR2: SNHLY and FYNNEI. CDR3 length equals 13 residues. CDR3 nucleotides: TGTGCCAGCAGGGACGGAGTCTCGAGAGGACTGTTTTTT. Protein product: CASRDGVSRGLFF.

CDR3: CASSQATGGPGELFF. The CDR3 coding sequence is TGTGCCAGCAGCCAAGCCACAGGGGGTCCCGGGGAGCTGTTTTTT. The chain employs TRBV14 and TRBJ2-2; TRBD1 matches at 8 bases. Germline CDR1 reads SGHDN; CDR2 reads FVKESK. V was clipped by 1 base and J by 6 bases; unmatched bases: 4. This CDR3 has 15 residues.

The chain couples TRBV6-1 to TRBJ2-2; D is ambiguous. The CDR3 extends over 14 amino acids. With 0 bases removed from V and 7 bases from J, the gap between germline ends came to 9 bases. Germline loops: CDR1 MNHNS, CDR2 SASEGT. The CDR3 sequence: CASSEALQIGELFF. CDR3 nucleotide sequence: TGTGCCAGCAGTGAAGCGCTTCAGATCGGGGAGCTGTTTTTT.

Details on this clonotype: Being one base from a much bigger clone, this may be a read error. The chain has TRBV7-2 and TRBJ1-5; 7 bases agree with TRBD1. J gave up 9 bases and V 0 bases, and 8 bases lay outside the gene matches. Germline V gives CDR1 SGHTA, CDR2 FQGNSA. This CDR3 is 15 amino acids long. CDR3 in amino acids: CASSLAGGAGRPQHF. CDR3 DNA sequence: TGTGCCAGCAGCTTAGCAGGGGGCGCGGGTCGGCCCCAGCATTTT.

The CDR3 region has the DNA TGTGCCAGCAGCCCTCCGCCAGAGAGGAACACCGGGGAGCTGTTTTTT. Translating gives CASSPPPERNTGELFF. The chain combines TRBV7-9 with TRBJ2-2; no firm D call. V shed 5 bases and J shed 1 base, with 14 bases lying between them. Looked up from germline, CDR1 is SEHNR and CDR2 is FQNEAQ (reference sequence). The CDR3 has 16 amino acids.

Here the CDR3 reads CASSRPLSYEQYF. Here the CDR3 DNA reads TGTGCCAGCAGTCGCCCATTATCCTACGAGCAGTACTTC. The chain joins TRBV6-1 to TRBJ2-7; D gene uncertain. The V end was cut by 5 bases, the J end by 1 base, with 9 bases between. This CDR3 contains 13 residues. Germline V gene data show CDR1 as MNHNS and CDR2 as SASEGT.

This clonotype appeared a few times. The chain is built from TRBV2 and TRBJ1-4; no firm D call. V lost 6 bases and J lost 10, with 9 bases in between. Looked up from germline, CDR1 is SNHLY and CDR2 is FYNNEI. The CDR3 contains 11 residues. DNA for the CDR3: TGTGCCAGCAGCGAGGTGGGAAAACTGTTTTTT. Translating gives CASSEVGKLFF.